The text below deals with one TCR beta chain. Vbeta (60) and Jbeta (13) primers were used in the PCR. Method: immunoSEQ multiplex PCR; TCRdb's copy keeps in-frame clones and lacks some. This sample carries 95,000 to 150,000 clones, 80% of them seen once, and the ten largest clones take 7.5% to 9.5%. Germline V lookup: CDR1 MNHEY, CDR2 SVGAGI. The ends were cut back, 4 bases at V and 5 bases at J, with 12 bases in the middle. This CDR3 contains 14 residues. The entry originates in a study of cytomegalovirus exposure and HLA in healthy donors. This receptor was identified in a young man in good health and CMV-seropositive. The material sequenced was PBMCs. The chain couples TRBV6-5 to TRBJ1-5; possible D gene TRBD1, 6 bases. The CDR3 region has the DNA TGTGCCAGCAGTTCGACGGGACATCATCAGCCCCAGCATTTT. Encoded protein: CASSSTGHHQPQHF.